These T cell receptor beta chains were read from a single sample in a study of beta chain features in type 1 diabetes. Clones were read by immunoSEQ multiplex PCR, and TCRdb kept only the in-frame ones, dropping some. The data show about 25,000 clones, roughly 45% seen once. The sample was stem cell memory CD4+ T cells from blood. These receptors were collected from a man aged 30 to 39 with type 1 diabetes. Each CDR3 is given with its conserved first and last residue. A D gene is named only where the DNA matches it firmly. Rows give clone size only sometimes, using once, few, many, or a class for an expanded clone.

size: NA; J: TRBJ2-7; D: TRBD2; V: TRBV7-2; CDR3: CASSWGLAGVYEQYF; DNA: TGTGCCAGCAGCTGGGGACTAGCGGGAGTCTACGAGCAGTACTTC
size: NA; J: TRBJ1-1; D: TRBD1; V: TRBV5-1; CDR3: CASSKGQGEAFF; DNA: TGCGCCAGCAGCAAAGGACAGGGTGAAGCTTTCTTT
size: few; J: TRBJ1-2; D: TRBD1; V: TRBV7-2; CDR3: CASSQGQTYGYTF; DNA: TGTGCCAGCAGCCAGGGACAGACCTATGGCTACACCTTC
size: few; J: TRBJ2-7; D: NA; V: TRBV6-6; CDR3: CASSSPGSYEQYF; DNA: TGTGCCAGCAGTTCGCCGGGCTCCTACGAGCAGTACTTC
size: NA; J: TRBJ1-5; D: NA; V: TRBV10-3; CDR3: CAISEGQGSNQPQHF; DNA: TGTGCCATCAGTGAAGGGCAGGGTAGCAATCAGCCCCAGCATTTT
size: few; J: TRBJ2-3; D: NA; V: TRBV4-1; CDR3: CASSQDQGRSTDTQYF; DNA: TGCGCCAGCAGCCAAGATCAGGGTCGTAGCACAGATACGCAGTATTTT
size: few; J: TRBJ2-1; D: NA; V: TRBV27; CDR3: CASSFEPGLRANEQFF; DNA: TGTGCCAGCAGTTTCGAGCCGGGACTTCGGGCCAATGAGCAGTTCTTC
size: NA; J: TRBJ1-2; D: TRBD1; V: TRBV30; CDR3: CAWSSITGGEGYTF; DNA: TGTGCCTGGAGCTCGATTACAGGGGGAGAAGGCTACACCTTC
size: NA; J: TRBJ2-1; D: NA; V: TRBV7-6; CDR3: CASSLEASEQFF; DNA: TGTGCCAGCAGCTTAGAAGCTTCGGAGCAGTTCTTC
size: NA; J: TRBJ2-5; D: TRBD2; V: TRBV5-1; CDR3: CASSLSGGVETQYF; DNA: TGCGCCAGCAGCCTTAGCGGGGGGGTAGAGACCCAGTACTTC
size: few; J: TRBJ2-7; D: TRBD2; V: TRBV7-2; CDR3: CASRPSGSTYEQYF; DNA: TGTGCCAGCAGACCCAGCGGGAGCACCTACGAGCAGTACTTC
size: few; J: TRBJ2-5; D: NA; V: TRBV29-1; CDR3: CSGDGPGETQYF; DNA: TGCAGCGGCGATGGGCCAGGGGAGACCCAGTACTTC
size: NA; J: TRBJ1-1; D: TRBD1; V: TRBV10-3; CDR3: CAISEWATGVGTEAFF; DNA: TGTGCCATCAGTGAGTGGGCCACAGGGGTGGGCACTGAAGCTTTCTTT
size: NA; J: TRBJ2-7; D: NA; V: TRBV11-3; CDR3: CASSGGGTSYEQYF; DNA: TGTGCCAGCAGCGGGGGCGGTACCTCCTACGAGCAGTACTTC
size: few; J: TRBJ1-2; D: NA; V: TRBV5-4; CDR3: CASSLASVPGSYGYTF; DNA: TGTGCCAGCAGCTTGGCGTCCGTCCCGGGGAGCTATGGCTACACCTTC
size: once; J: TRBJ2-3; D: NA; V: TRBV4-1; CDR3: CASSQVRGLGAGVSTDTQYF; DNA: TGCGCCAGCAGCCAAGTTCGGGGCCTGGGGGCGGGAGTGAGCACAGATACGCAGTATTTT
size: NA; J: TRBJ2-1; D: TRBD2; V: TRBV5-1; CDR3: CASSLTSGGAYNEQFF; DNA: TGCGCCAGCAGCTTGACAAGCGGGGGGGCTTACAATGAGCAGTTCTTC
size: NA; J: TRBJ2-3; D: NA; V: TRBV20-1; CDR3: CSAYTDTQYF; DNA: TGCAGTGCTTACACAGATACGCAGTATTTT
size: NA; J: TRBJ1-2; D: TRBD1; V: TRBV28; CDR3: CASSSGQALYGYTF; DNA: TGTGCCAGCAGTTCCGGACAGGCGCTCTATGGCTACACCTTC
size: few; J: TRBJ2-7; D: NA; V: TRBV28; CDR3: CASSQGWRAGEQYF; DNA: TGTGCCAGCAGTCAGGGATGGAGGGCTGGGGAGCAGTACTTC
size: NA; J: TRBJ2-7; D: NA; V: TRBV18; CDR3: CASSDRDPSSYEQYF; DNA: TGTGCCAGCTCAGACCGGGATCCCAGCTCCTACGAGCAGTACTTC
size: few; J: TRBJ2-2; D: NA; V: TRBV30; CDR3: CAWSARLRNTGELFF; DNA: TGTGCCTGGAGTGCTCGGTTAAGGAACACCGGGGAGCTGTTTTTT
size: NA; J: TRBJ1-5; D: TRBD1; V: TRBV30; CDR3: CAFDGQGNQPQHF; DNA: TGTGCCTTTGATGGACAGGGGAATCAGCCCCAGCATTTT
size: NA; J: TRBJ1-4; D: TRBD1; V: TRBV18; CDR3: CASSPPSGTGGKKLFF; DNA: TGTGCCAGCTCACCACCTTCCGGGACAGGGGGGAAAAAACTGTTTTTT
size: NA; J: TRBJ1-3; D: NA; V: TRBV6-5; CDR3: CASSWDSKGNTIYF; DNA: TGTGCCAGCAGTTGGGACTCCAAGGGAAACACCATATATTTT
size: few; J: TRBJ2-1; D: NA; V: TRBV5-6; CDR3: CASTRQGSYNEQFF; DNA: TGTGCCAGCACCCGGCAGGGGTCCTACAATGAGCAGTTCTTC
size: NA; J: TRBJ2-2; D: NA; V: TRBV10-2; CDR3: CASSLDGANTGELFF; DNA: TGCGCCAGCAGTTTGGACGGGGCGAACACCGGGGAGCTGTTTTTT
size: medium-sized; J: TRBJ2-7; D: TRBD1; V: TRBV4-1; CDR3: CASSQGLTGLPYEQYF; DNA: TGCGCCAGCAGCCAAGGCCTGACAGGGCTCCCCTACGAGCAGTACTTC
size: NA; J: TRBJ2-2; D: TRBD2; V: TRBV6-1; CDR3: CASSEYPTSGSDTGELFF; DNA: TGTGCCAGCAGTGAATATCCTACTAGCGGGAGTGACACCGGGGAGCTGTTTTTT
size: NA; J: TRBJ2-5; D: TRBD2; V: TRBV7-9; CDR3: CASSLRWRAGVAQETQYF; DNA: TGTGCCAGCAGCTTAAGATGGCGAGCGGGAGTAGCCCAAGAGACCCAGTACTTC
size: few; J: TRBJ2-1; D: TRBD2; V: TRBV6-6; CDR3: CASSSPGRASRNEQFF; DNA: TGTGCCAGCAGTTCACCCGGGAGGGCCTCTAGGAATGAGCAGTTCTTC
size: NA; J: TRBJ1-4; D: TRBD1; V: TRBV9; CDR3: CASSPGDRGNEKLFF; DNA: TGTGCCAGCAGCCCGGGGGACAGGGGGAATGAAAAACTGTTTTTT
size: once; J: TRBJ1-2; D: NA; V: TRBV11-2; CDR3: CASSIRHRRDNYGYTF; DNA: TGTGCCAGCAGCATCCGGCACAGGAGGGATAACTATGGCTACACCTTC
size: NA; J: TRBJ2-2; D: NA; V: TRBV27; CDR3: CASRGAGWDDTGELFF; DNA: TGTGCCAGCAGAGGGGCGGGGTGGGACGACACCGGGGAGCTGTTTTTT
size: NA; J: TRBJ2-3; D: TRBD2; V: TRBV4-2; CDR3: CASSQGGTSGSPSTDTQYF; DNA: TGTGCCAGCAGCCAAGGGGGGACTAGCGGGTCCCCTAGCACAGATACGCAGTATTTT
size: NA; J: TRBJ2-1; D: NA; V: TRBV7-2; CDR3: CASSLARANEQFF; DNA: TGTGCCAGCAGCTTAGCTAGAGCCAATGAGCAGTTCTTC
size: NA; J: TRBJ1-1; D: NA; V: TRBV2; CDR3: CASNRDIIPEAFF; DNA: TGTGCCAGCAACAGAGACATTATCCCTGAAGCTTTCTTT
size: few; J: TRBJ2-3; D: NA; V: TRBV10-3; CDR3: CAISEGDTIGDTQYF; DNA: TGTGCCATCAGTGAAGGGGACACCATAGGAGATACGCAGTATTTT
size: NA; J: TRBJ1-5; D: TRBD1; V: TRBV6-6; CDR3: CASSNPGGSQPQHF; DNA: TGTGCCAGCAGTAACCCAGGGGGCAGCCAGCCCCAGCATTTT
size: few; J: TRBJ2-5; D: TRBD1; V: TRBV9; CDR3: CASSVASWGQQETQYF; DNA: TGTGCCAGCAGCGTAGCGAGCTGGGGACAGCAAGAGACCCAGTACTTC
size: NA; J: TRBJ1-2; D: NA; V: TRBV20-1; CDR3: CSARGTHF; DNA: TGCAGTGCTAGAGGGACACACTTC
size: few; J: TRBJ2-2; D: NA; V: TRBV11-2; CDR3: CASSLDRRALFF; DNA: TGTGCCAGCAGCTTAGATCGCAGGGCCCTGTTTTTT
size: few; J: TRBJ1-5; D: NA; V: TRBV6-6; CDR3: CASSSPGGQPQHF; DNA: TGTGCCAGCAGTTCCCCTGGGGGCCAGCCCCAGCATTTT
size: few; J: TRBJ2-5; D: NA; V: TRBV7-9; CDR3: CASSLTGKEGETQYF; DNA: TGTGCCAGCAGCTTGACAGGAAAAGAGGGAGAGACCCAGTACTTC
size: few; J: TRBJ2-5; D: TRBD2; V: TRBV11-1; CDR3: CASSRWTSGSGETQYF; DNA: TGTGCCAGCAGCCGCTGGACTAGCGGGAGCGGAGAGACCCAGTACTTC
size: NA; J: TRBJ2-2; D: TRBD2; V: TRBV25-1; CDR3: CASTGGAGELFF; DNA: TGTGCCAGCACGGGGGGGGCCGGGGAGCTGTTTTTT
size: few; J: TRBJ1-2; D: NA; V: TRBV10-3; CDR3: CATLGSTGVIPGYTF; DNA: TGTGCCACCCTAGGATCGACAGGAGTCATCCCGGGCTACACCTTC